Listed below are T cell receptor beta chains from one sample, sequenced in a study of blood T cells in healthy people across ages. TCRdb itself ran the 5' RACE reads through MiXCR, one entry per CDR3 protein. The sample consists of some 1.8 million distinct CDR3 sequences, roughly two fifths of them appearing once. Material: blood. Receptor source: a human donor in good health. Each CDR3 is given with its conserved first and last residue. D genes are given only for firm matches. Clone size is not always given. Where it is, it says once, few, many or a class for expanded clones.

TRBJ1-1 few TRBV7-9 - CASSLALEGRNEAFF TGTGCCAGCAGCTTAGCGCTCGAGGGGCGGAACGAAGCTTTCTTT
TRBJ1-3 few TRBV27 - CASSLSSPGFAGNTIYF TGTGCCAGCAGTTTATCAAGCCCAGGGTTCGCTGGAAACACCATATATTTT
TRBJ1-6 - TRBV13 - CASSDSPLGPDNLPLHF TGTGCCAGCAGCGACTCTCCTCTGGGGCCGGATAATTTACCCCTCCACTTT
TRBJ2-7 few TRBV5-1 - CASTEVDSSYEQYF TGCGCCAGCACAGAGGTCGACTCCTCCTACGAGCAGTACTTC
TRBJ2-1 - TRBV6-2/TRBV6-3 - CASGSSSYNEQFF TGTGCCAGCGGGTCCAGCTCCTACAATGAGCAGTTCTTC
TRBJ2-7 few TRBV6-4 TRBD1 CASMHRGLSYEQYF TGTGCCAGCATGCACAGGGGGCTTAGCTACGAGCAGTACTTC
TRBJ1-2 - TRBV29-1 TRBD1 CSVEGQGESYGYTF TGCAGCGTGGAAGGTCAGGGGGAGTCCTATGGCTACACCTTC
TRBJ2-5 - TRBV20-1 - CSHLGAETQYF TGCAGTCATCTAGGGGCGGAGACCCAGTACTTC
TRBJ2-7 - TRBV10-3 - CAISDNGAVYEQYF TGTGCCATCAGTGATAATGGAGCCGTGTACGAGCAGTACTTC
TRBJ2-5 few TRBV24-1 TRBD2 CATSELLAGVGETQYF TGTGCCACCAGTGAGCTCCTAGCGGGGGTAGGAGAGACCCAGTACTTC
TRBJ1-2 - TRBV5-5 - CASSLTLLAFGYTF TGTGCCAGCAGCCTGACTTTGCTAGCTTTCGGCTACACCTTC
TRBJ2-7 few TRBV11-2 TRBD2 CASSLVSGENYEQYF TGTGCCAGCAGCTTAGTTAGCGGGGAGAACTACGAGCAGTACTTC
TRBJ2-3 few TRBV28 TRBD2 CASSSSMRGSTDTQYF TGTGCCAGCAGTTCTAGTATGCGGGGGAGCACAGATACGCAGTATTTT
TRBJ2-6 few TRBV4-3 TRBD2 CASSPSGSSGANVLTF TGCGCCAGCAGCCCGAGCGGGAGCTCTGGGGCCAACGTCCTGACTTTC
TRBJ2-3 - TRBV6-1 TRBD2 CASSRMALAGGSTNTQYF TGTGCCAGCAGTCGTATGGCACTAGCGGGGGGTAGCACAAATACGCAGTATTTT
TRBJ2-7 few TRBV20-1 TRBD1 CSALLPNRGVDEQYF TGCAGTGCCCTTCTTCCCAACAGGGGGGTGGACGAGCAGTACTTC
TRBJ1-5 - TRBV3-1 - CASSPGRTNNQPQHF TGTGCCAGCAGTCCCGGACGGACCAACAATCAGCCCCAGCATTTT
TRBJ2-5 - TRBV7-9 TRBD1 CANSLGDRVRETQYF TGTGCCAACAGCTTAGGGGACAGGGTTCGGGAGACCCAGTACTTC
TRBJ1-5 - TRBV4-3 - CASSQEIRDNQPQHF TGCGCCAGCAGCCAAGAAATCAGGGACAATCAGCCCCAGCATTTT
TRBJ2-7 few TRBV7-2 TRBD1 CASSVSGQDAYEQYF TGTGCCAGCAGCGTATCGGGACAGGACGCCTACGAGCAGTACTTC
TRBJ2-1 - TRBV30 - CAWSGGLSNDEQFF TGTGCCTGGAGTGGGGGACTGTCCAACGATGAGCAGTTCTTC
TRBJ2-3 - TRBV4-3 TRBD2 CASSLGTSGDPDTQYF TGCGCCAGCAGCCTCGGGACTAGCGGGGACCCAGATACGCAGTATTTT
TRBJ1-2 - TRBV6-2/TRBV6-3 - CASSSRSRFRTYGYTF TGTGCCAGCAGTTCCAGGTCGAGGTTTAGAACCTATGGCTACACCTTC
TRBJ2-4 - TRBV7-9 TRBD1 CASSLGGQPSEQYF TGTGCCAGCAGCTTAGGGGGACAGCCCTCGGAGCAGTACTTC
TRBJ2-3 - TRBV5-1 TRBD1 CASSLGGLITDMQYF TGCGCCAGCAGCTTAGGGGGCCTAATCACAGATATGCAGTATTTT
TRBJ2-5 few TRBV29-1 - CSAYPSDSQETQYF TGCAGCGCATACCCCTCGGACAGCCAAGAGACCCAGTACTTC
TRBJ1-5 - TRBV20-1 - CSARTIWGGDMSNQPQHF TGCAGTGCTAGGACCATTTGGGGGGGCGATATGAGCAATCAGCCCCAGCATTTT
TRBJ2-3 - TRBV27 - CASSLWGNTDTQYF TGTGCCAGCAGCCTATGGGGCAACACAGATACGCAGTATTTT
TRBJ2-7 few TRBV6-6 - CASRPRGGNRPWEQYF TGTGCCAGCAGACCCAGGGGGGGCAACCGGCCGTGGGAGCAGTACTTC
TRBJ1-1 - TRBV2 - CAGGMTHQQGPTEAFF TGTGCCGGCGGGATGACCCACCAACAGGGTCCCACTGAAGCTTTCTTT
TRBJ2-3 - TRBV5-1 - CASSFEDTQYF TGCGCCAGCAGCTTCGAAGATACGCAGTATTTT
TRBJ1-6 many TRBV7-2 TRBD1 CASRTGGSNSPLHF TGTGCCAGCAGAACAGGGGGCAGTAATTCACCCCTCCACTTT
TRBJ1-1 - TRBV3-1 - CVSSQYVGGTEAFF TGTGTCAGCAGCCAATATGTGGGGGGCACTGAAGCTTTCTTT
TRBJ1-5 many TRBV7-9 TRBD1 CASSLGTGSRTQHF TGTGCCAGCAGCTTGGGGACAGGCTCGAGGACCCAGCATTTT
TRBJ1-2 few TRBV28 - CASSLDSYHGYTF TGTGCCAGCAGTCTAGACAGTTACCATGGCTACACCTTC
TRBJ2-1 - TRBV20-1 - CSARDAGAAEQFF TGCAGTGCTAGAGATGCCGGGGCCGCGGAGCAGTTCTTC
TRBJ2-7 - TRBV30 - CAWRTGSEQYF TGTGCCTGGAGGACAGGAAGCGAGCAGTACTTC
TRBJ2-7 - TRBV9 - CASSVASEVRARHEQYF TGTGCCAGCAGCGTAGCCTCTGAGGTCAGAGCCCGCCACGAGCAGTACTTC
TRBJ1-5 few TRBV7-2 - CASSPWGASNQPQHF TGTGCCAGCAGCCCATGGGGGGCTAGCAATCAGCCCCAGCATTTT
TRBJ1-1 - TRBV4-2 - CASSQVEFTEAFF TGTGCCAGCAGCCAAGTTGAGTTCACTGAAGCTTTCTTT
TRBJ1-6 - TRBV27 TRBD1 CASRGGQVISDSPLHF TGTGCCAGCAGGGGGGGACAGGTCATAAGTGATTCACCCCTCCACTTT
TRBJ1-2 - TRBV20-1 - CSASLGQGSFSYSYTF TGCAGTGCCTCTCTCGGCCAGGGTAGTTTTTCCTATAGCTACACCTTC
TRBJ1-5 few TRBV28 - CASSLAVRDSNQPQHF TGTGCCAGCAGTTTGGCAGTTAGGGATAGCAATCAGCCCCAGCATTTT
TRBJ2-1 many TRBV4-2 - CASSQGTGYNEQFF TGTGCCAGCAGCCAAGGGACTGGCTACAATGAGCAGTTCTTC
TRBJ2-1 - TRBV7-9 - CASSLAGGQKYNEQFF TGTGCCAGCAGCTTAGCGGGGGGCCAAAAATACAATGAGCAGTTCTTC
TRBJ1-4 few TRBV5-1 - CASSLWGRVSTTNEKLFF TGCGCCAGCAGCTTGTGGGGACGGGTGTCGACAACTAATGAAAAACTGTTTTTT
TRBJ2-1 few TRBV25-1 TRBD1 CASSEYKGQGFGNEQFF TGTGCCAGCAGTGAATATAAAGGACAGGGGTTTGGCAATGAGCAGTTCTTC
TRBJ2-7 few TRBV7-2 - CASSFGGANYEQYF TGTGCCAGCAGCTTTGGTGGAGCTAACTACGAGCAGTACTTC
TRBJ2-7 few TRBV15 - CAASRDPGSYEQYF TGTGCCGCCAGCAGAGACCCAGGGTCCTACGAGCAGTACTTC
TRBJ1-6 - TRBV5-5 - CASSGGLHNSPLHF TGTGCCAGCAGCGGGGGACTCCATAATTCACCCCTCCACTTT
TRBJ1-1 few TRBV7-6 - CASSLGRGDMNTEAFF TGTGCCAGCAGCTTGGGTCGAGGGGACATGAACACTGAAGCTTTCTTT
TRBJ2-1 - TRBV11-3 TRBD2 CASSYSGGQYNEQFF TGTGCCAGCAGCTACAGCGGGGGCCAATACAATGAGCAGTTCTTC
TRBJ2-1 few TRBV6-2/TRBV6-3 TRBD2 CASSAPGGGPYNEQFF TGTGCCAGCAGCGCCCCCGGCGGGGGGCCCTACAATGAGCAGTTCTTC
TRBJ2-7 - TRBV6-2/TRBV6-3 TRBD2 CASDKERGVNERYF TGTGCCAGCGATAAAGAGCGGGGCGTCAACGAGCGGTACTTC
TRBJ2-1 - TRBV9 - CASSVAGLNEQFF TGTGCCAGCAGCGTAGCCGGTCTCAATGAGCAGTTCTTC
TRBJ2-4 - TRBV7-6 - CASSPGKGIQYF TGTGCCAGCAGCCCAGGAAAGGGCATTCAGTACTTC
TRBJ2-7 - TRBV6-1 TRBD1 CASRAIGTGSYEQYF TGTGCCAGCAGAGCCATCGGGACAGGGTCCTACGAGCAGTACTTC